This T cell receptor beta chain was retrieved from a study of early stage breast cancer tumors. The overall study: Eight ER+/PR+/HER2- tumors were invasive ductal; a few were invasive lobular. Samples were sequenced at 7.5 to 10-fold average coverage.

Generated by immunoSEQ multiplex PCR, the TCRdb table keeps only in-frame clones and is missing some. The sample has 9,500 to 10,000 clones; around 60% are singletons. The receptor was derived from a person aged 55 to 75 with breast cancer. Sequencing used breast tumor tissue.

The CDR3 is CASSLSGGIYNEQFF. DNA for the CDR3: TGCGCCAGCAGCTTAAGCGGGGGGATATACAATGAGCAGTTCTTC. The rearrangement joins TRBV5-1 to TRBJ2-1, with TRBD2 identical over 9 bases. V was pared by 2 bases and J by 4 bases, with 4 bases of the junction left unmatched. Germline V gives CDR1 SGHRS, CDR2 YFSETQ. The CDR3 is 15 residues long.